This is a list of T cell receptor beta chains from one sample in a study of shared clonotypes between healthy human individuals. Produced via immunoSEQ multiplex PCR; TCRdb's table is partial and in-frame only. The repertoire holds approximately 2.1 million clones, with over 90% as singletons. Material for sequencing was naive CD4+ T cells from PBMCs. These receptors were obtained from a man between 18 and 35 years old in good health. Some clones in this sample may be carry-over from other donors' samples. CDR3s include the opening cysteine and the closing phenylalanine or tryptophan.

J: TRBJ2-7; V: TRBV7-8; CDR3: CASSPPQGFYEQYF
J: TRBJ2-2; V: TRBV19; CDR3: CASRYRGGTGELFF
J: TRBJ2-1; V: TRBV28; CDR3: CATGTSGSHNEQFF
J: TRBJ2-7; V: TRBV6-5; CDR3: CASIRTSGRYEQYF
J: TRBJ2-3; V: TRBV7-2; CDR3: CASRHKVLGTSTDTQYF
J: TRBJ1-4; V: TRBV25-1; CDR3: CASSDTSKGGEKLFF
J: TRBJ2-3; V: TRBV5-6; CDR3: CASSLLQVLGDTQYF
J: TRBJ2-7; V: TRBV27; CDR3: CASSGGYEQYF
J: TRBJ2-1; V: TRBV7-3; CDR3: CASSSWVGTRAYNEQFF
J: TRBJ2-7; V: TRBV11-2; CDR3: CASSSVGGSEQYF
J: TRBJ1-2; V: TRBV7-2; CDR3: CASSLQNTRGYTF
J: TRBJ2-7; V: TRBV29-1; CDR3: CSVAVGPYEQYF
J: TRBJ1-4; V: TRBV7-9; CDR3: CASSRDLTSGKLFF
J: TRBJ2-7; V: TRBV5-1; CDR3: CASSSPRGSLGYEQYF
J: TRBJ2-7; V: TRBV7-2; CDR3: CASSNAGGTGEQYF
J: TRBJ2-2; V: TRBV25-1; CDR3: CASSGGAVDTGELFF
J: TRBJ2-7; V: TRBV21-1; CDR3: CASSETRTGTYSEQYF
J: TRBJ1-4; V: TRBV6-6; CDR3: CASSYFGSRKLFF
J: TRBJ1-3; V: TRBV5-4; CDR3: CASSRDRTSGNTIYF
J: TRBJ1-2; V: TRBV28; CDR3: CASSLVQGKGGYTF
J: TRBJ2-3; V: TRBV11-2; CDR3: CASSLDMWDRQYF
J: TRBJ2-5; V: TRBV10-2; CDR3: CASMFREETQYF
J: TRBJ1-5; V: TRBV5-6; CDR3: CASSLGGGSNQPQHF
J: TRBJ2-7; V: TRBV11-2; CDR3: CASSFSTFQGEQYF
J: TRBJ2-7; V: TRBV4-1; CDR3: CASSPTGGARTNEQYF
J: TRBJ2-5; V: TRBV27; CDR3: CASSPEGPPETQYF
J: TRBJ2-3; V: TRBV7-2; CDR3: CASSLIAGPDTQYF
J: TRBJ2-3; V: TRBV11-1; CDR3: CASSLPGLAGAWQYF
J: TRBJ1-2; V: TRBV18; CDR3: CASSPSQSWGMGGYTF
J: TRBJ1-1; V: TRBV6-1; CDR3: CASSPPLTALKAFF
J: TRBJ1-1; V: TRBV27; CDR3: CASSLRGGGTEAFF
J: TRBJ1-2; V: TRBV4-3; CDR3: CASSPWGEAGYGYTF
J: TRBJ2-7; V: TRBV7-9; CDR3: CASSLGTSGFSYEQYF
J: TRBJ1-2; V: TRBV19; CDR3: CASSIRDGGYTF
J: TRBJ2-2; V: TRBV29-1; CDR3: CSVVTGSTGELFF
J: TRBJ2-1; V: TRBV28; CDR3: CASSSMTSGRFLEQFF
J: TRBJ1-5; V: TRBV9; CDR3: CASSVEGHSGPQHF
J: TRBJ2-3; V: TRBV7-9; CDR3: CATRPTSGSTDTQYF
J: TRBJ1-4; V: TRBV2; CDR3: CASSSTLGQGELFF
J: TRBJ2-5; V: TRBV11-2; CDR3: CASSLGRTYQETQYF
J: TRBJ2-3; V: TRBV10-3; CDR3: CAISLSGSETDTQYF
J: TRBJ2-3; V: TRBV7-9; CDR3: CASSLAGGYTQYF
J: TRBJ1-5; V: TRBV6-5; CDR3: CASSYLGDQPQHF
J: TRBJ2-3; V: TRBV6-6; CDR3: CATGRGTDTQYF
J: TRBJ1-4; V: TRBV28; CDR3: CASSPLGGVNEKLFF
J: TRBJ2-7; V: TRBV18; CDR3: CASSPLRDGEQYF
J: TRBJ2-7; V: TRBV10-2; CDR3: CASSEAYSGRKTSYEQYF
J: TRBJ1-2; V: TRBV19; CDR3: CATRDTTGNYGYTF
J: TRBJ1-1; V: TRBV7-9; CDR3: CASSWDSNTEAFF
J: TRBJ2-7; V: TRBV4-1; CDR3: CASSRFMGQITYEQYF
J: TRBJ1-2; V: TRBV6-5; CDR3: CASSYLGDGGYTF